These 9 T cell receptor beta chains share one sample of origin, sequenced in a study of T cells expressing NK-cell markers. TCRdb re-called the 5' RACE reads and shows each CDR3 protein once, DNA omitted. Its table lists about 550,000 distinct CDR3 sequences. Sequenced: blood T cells: a sorted CD56 or NKG2C T cell subset, CD4+ or CD8+ T cells, or bulk PBMC T cells (not recorded which). These receptors came from a man aged 18 to 29 in good health.

The chain combines TRBV5-1 with TRBJ2-3. This CDR3 spans 14 amino acids. Per the germline V gene, CDR1 is SGHRS and CDR2 is YFSETQ. The CDR3 loop is CASSLAGTTDTQYF.

J is TRBJ2-7 and V is TRBV7-2. Germline V gives CDR1 SGHTA, CDR2 FQGNSA. CDR3 size: 14 residues. CDR3 region: CASSPDQDIYEQYF.

V and J are TRBV6-1 and TRBJ2-3; the TRBD1 assignment by TCRdb is unverifiable without DNA. Germline V gene data show CDR1 as MNHNS and CDR2 as SASEGT. The CDR3 sequence is 15 residues long. The CDR3 is CASSEAAQGRDTQYF.

The chain uses TRBV20-1 and TRBJ1-4; TCRdb indicates TRBD1, and absent DNA this call remains unverified. The germline V gene encodes CDR1 DFQATT and CDR2 SNEGSKA (reference sequence). The CDR3 length is 13 residues. This CDR3 is CSDRTGLNEKLFF.

V and J are TRBV20-1 and TRBJ2-2; TCRdb outputs TRBD2, but without DNA this stays unchecked. Germline CDR1 is DFQATT and CDR2 is SNEGSKA (reference sequence). The CDR3 loop spans 17 amino acids. The CDR3 region is CSARDASGLAGTGELFF.

The J gene is TRBJ2-3, the V gene TRBV12-3 or TRBV12-4; TCRdb's assignment of TRBD1 cannot be checked, as there is no DNA. The CDR3 is made up of 13 amino acids. The CDR3 spells CASSPLATGKQYF.

The V call is TRBV12-3 or TRBV12-4, the J call TRBJ1-6. The CDR3 totals 15 residues. The CDR3 sequence: CASSFAAGYNSPLHF.

The chain recombines TRBV6-5 with TRBJ2-1; TCRdb picks TRBD2, but there is no DNA to check that call. The CDR3 loop spans 14 amino acids. The germline gives CDR1 MNHEY, CDR2 SVGAGI. The CDR3 reads CASSFRLAGGAQFF.

The chain recombines TRBV7-8 with TRBJ2-7; TCRdb picks TRBD2, but there is no DNA to check that call. The CDR3 consists of 15 residues. Per germline, CDR1 SGHVS and CDR2 FQNEAQ. CDR3 loop: CASSLTSGRINEQYF.